These T cell receptor beta chains were read from a single sample in a study of blood T cell repertoires in COVID-19. The table came from immunoSEQ multiplex PCR; TCRdb's copy has only in-frame clones and leaves some out. The table shows hundreds of thousands of clones, with roughly 85% occurring only once. Material for sequencing was peripheral blood. The receptors here all came from a woman aged 18-29 years who had recovered from COVID-19. CDR3s include the opening cysteine and the closing phenylalanine or tryptophan. The order of the fields is J gene, V gene, CDR3 protein.

j_gene: TRBJ2-2
v_gene: TRBV6-5
CDR3aa: CASSYSTGRAGELFF

j_gene: TRBJ1-6
v_gene: TRBV20-1
CDR3aa: CSASGGQTPINSPLHF

j_gene: TRBJ1-1
v_gene: TRBV5-1
CDR3aa: CASSSGQGSHTEAFF

j_gene: TRBJ1-1
v_gene: TRBV10-3
CDR3aa: CAIRAGGRRTEAFF

j_gene: TRBJ2-7
v_gene: TRBV21-1
CDR3aa: CASSKGQSPGLAGDDEQYF

j_gene: TRBJ2-1
v_gene: TRBV7-3
CDR3aa: CASSSGLAEEQFF

j_gene: TRBJ2-7
v_gene: TRBV6-6
CDR3aa: CASRLSGTGLDEQYF

j_gene: TRBJ1-2
v_gene: TRBV29-1
CDR3aa: CSADGTGNYGYTF

j_gene: TRBJ2-7
v_gene: TRBV23-1
CDR3aa: CASSQSGQGSYEQYF

j_gene: TRBJ2-1
v_gene: TRBV4-2
CDR3aa: CASSQDSDSQFF

j_gene: TRBJ2-2
v_gene: TRBV2
CDR3aa: CASRIQGGTTGELFF

j_gene: TRBJ1-4
v_gene: TRBV5-6
CDR3aa: CASSRPGQGKEKLFF

j_gene: TRBJ2-3
v_gene: TRBV6-5
CDR3aa: CASSYSGLSGDTQYF

j_gene: TRBJ2-2
v_gene: TRBV9
CDR3aa: CASTPLGSETGELFF

j_gene: TRBJ1-2
v_gene: TRBV7-3
CDR3aa: CASSLTRQGASNGYTF

j_gene: TRBJ2-5
v_gene: TRBV7-2
CDR3aa: CASSPSGGQTQYF

j_gene: TRBJ1-1
v_gene: TRBV7-9
CDR3aa: CASIGIYRENTEAFF

j_gene: TRBJ2-1
v_gene: TRBV11-2
CDR3aa: CASSLFWVAGGGNEQFF

j_gene: TRBJ1-4
v_gene: TRBV9
CDR3aa: CASSTPWDRGQLRREKLFF

j_gene: TRBJ1-4
v_gene: TRBV7-6
CDR3aa: CASSFTGGPTITNEKLFF

j_gene: TRBJ2-2
v_gene: TRBV13
CDR3aa: CASRRETGELFF

j_gene: TRBJ2-2
v_gene: TRBV10-1
CDR3aa: CASSSAGLNTGELFF

j_gene: TRBJ2-7
v_gene: TRBV5-5
CDR3aa: CASSLVSVYEQYF

j_gene: TRBJ1-5
v_gene: TRBV18
CDR3aa: CASSPPGGFNQPQHF

j_gene: TRBJ1-1
v_gene: TRBV27
CDR3aa: CASGDSEAFF

j_gene: TRBJ2-7
v_gene: TRBV6-5
CDR3aa: CASRDSSGNEQYF

j_gene: TRBJ1-1
v_gene: TRBV7-2
CDR3aa: CASAPGASNTEAFF

j_gene: TRBJ1-2
v_gene: TRBV7-3
CDR3aa: CASSPPGLNYGYTF

j_gene: TRBJ2-5
v_gene: TRBV5-1
CDR3aa: CASSLGLAGGPVGETQYF

j_gene: TRBJ2-7
v_gene: TRBV29-1
CDR3aa: CSAEGESYEQYF

j_gene: TRBJ2-5
v_gene: TRBV30
CDR3aa: CAWSVFPSGRILETQYF

j_gene: TRBJ1-1
v_gene: TRBV5-4
CDR3aa: CASSSGLEAFF

j_gene: TRBJ2-3
v_gene: TRBV30
CDR3aa: CAWSTSTDTQYF

j_gene: TRBJ2-4
v_gene: TRBV5-6
CDR3aa: CASSFPAGSKNIQYF

j_gene: TRBJ1-1
v_gene: TRBV27
CDR3aa: CASSSSNQGRTEAFF

j_gene: TRBJ1-4
v_gene: TRBV24-1
CDR3aa: CATSDSLAGEKLFF

j_gene: TRBJ1-1
v_gene: TRBV2
CDR3aa: CASRFGQTMNTEAFF

j_gene: TRBJ2-1
v_gene: TRBV12-3/TRBV12-4
CDR3aa: CASSPGNEQFF

j_gene: TRBJ2-5
v_gene: TRBV6-5
CDR3aa: CASSREEGLSETQYF

j_gene: TRBJ1-6
v_gene: TRBV19
CDR3aa: CASSTDRGASPLHF

j_gene: TRBJ1-1
v_gene: TRBV5-1
CDR3aa: CASSHGQVRAEAFF

j_gene: TRBJ1-1
v_gene: TRBV3-1/TRBV3-2
CDR3aa: CASSQYQGGTEAFF

j_gene: TRBJ2-1
v_gene: TRBV23-1
CDR3aa: CATTGTNFYNEQFF

j_gene: TRBJ2-1
v_gene: TRBV4-1
CDR3aa: CASSQEPPGTSGSNEQFF

j_gene: TRBJ2-7
v_gene: TRBV9
CDR3aa: CASSFTSGSYEQYF

j_gene: TRBJ1-5
v_gene: TRBV6-5
CDR3aa: CASSFARVGQPQHF